This T cell receptor beta chain derives from a study of blood T cell repertoires in COVID-19. The wider study: The samples span acute and convalescent COVID-19 from the United States, Italy and Spain.

In the original analysis: How many nucleated cells were present was estimated from reference gene primer amplification. TCRdb's table, derived via immunoSEQ multiplex PCR, lists solely in-frame clones and lacks some. That table gives V, J and clone size, and the DNA gave D and trimming. The sample holds some 48,000 clones, 87% seen once. V was shortened by 8 bases and J by 3 bases, with 14 bases between the two germline ends. The CDR3 runs to 13 residues. Germline V gene data show CDR1 as SNHLY and CDR2 as FYNNEI. This chain connects TRBV2 to TRBJ2-7, with no clear D. Material for sequencing was peripheral blood. This clonotype was obtained from an elderly woman in a cohort sampled during active or convalescent COVID-19. The CDR3 bases are TGTGCCAGCGCTGGTCAGGCAGGCTACGAGCAGTACTTC. Protein: CASAGQAGYEQYF.